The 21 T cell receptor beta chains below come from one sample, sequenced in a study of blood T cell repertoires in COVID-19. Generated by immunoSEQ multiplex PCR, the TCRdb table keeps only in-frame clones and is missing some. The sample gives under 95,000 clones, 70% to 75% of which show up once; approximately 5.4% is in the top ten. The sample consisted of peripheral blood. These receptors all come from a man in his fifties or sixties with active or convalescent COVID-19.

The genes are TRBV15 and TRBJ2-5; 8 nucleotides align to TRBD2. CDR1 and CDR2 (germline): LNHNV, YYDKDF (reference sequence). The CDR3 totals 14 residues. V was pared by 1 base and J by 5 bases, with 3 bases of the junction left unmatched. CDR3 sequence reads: CATSRAGGRETQYF. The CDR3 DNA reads TGTGCCACCAGCAGAGCGGGGGGGAGGGAGACCCAGTACTTC. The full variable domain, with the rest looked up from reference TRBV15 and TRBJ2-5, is DAMVIQNPRYQVTQFGKPVTLSCSQTLNHNVMYWYQQKSSQAPKLLFHYYDKDFNNEADTPDNFQSRRPNTSFCFLDIRSPGLGDTAMYLCATSRAGGRETQYFGPGTRLLVL.

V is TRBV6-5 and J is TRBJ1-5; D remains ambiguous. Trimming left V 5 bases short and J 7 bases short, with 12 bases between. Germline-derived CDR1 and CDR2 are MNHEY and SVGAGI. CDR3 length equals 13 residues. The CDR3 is CASSPSGIQPQHF. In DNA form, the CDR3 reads TGTGCCAGCAGTCCGTCGGGGATACAGCCCCAGCATTTT.

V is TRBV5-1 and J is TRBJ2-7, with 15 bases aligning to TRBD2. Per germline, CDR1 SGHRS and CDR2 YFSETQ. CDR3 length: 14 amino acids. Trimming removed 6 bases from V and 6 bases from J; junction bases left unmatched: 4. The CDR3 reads CASTSGLAGGEQYF. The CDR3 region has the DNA TGCGCCAGCACCTCGGGACTAGCGGGGGGCGAGCAGTACTTC.

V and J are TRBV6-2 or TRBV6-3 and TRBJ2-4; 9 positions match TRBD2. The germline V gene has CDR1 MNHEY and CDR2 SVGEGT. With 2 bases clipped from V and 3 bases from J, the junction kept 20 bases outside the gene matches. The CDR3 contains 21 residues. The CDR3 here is CASSYPSRSMSGGSFKNIQYF. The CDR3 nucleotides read TGTGCCAGCAGTTACCCAAGCCGCTCTATGAGCGGGGGGTCCTTCAAAAACATTCAGTACTTC.

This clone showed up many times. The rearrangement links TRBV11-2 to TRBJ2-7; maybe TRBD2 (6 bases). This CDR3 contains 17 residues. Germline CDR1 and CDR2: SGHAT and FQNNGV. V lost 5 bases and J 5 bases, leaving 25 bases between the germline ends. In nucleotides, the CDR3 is TGTGCCAGCAGCCTGTGGGTAGGGGACTCCCTCCCCCACGAGCAGTACTTC. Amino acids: CASSLWVGDSLPHEQYF.

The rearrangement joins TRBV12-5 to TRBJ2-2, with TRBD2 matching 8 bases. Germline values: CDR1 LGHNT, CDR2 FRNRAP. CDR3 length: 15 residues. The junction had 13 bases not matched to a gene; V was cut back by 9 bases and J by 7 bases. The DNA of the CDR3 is TGTGCTAGCGCTTCCCCGGGGGGGCGGATCGGGGAGCTGTTTTTT. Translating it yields CASASPGGRIGELFF.

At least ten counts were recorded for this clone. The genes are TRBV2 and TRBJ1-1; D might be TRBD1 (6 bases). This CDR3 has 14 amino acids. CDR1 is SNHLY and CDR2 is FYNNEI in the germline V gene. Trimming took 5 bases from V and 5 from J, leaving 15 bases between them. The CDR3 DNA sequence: TGTGCCAGCAGTTCCTCCAGGGGAGGGACTGAAGCTTTCTTT. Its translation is CASSSSRGGTEAFF. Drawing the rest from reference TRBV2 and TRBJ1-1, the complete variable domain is EPEVTQTPSHQVTQMGQEVILRCVPISNHLYFYWYRQILGQKVEFLVSFYNNEISEKSEIFDDQFSVERPDGSNFTLKIRSTKLEDSAMYFCASSSSRGGTEAFFGQGTRLTVV.

In nucleotides, the CDR3 is TGTGCCAGCAGCGTAGCTAACCGGAACTATGGCTACACCTTC. As protein: CASSVANRNYGYTF. The chain links TRBV9 to TRBJ1-2; D remains ambiguous. Germline values: CDR1 SGDLS, CDR2 YYNGEE. The CDR3 extends over 14 amino acids. With 0 bases removed from V and 2 bases from J, the gap between germline ends came to 8 bases.

The chain's CDR3 is CASSPLQGSEINEQYF. DNA for the CDR3: TGCGCCAGCAGCCCACTACAGGGGTCCGAGATCAACGAGCAGTACTTC. The chain recombines TRBV5-1 with TRBJ2-7; 7 bases map to TRBD1. The CDR3 is 16 amino acids. Germline CDR1 SGHRS, CDR2 YFSETQ. The V gene end was trimmed by 4 bases and the J gene end by 5 bases; junction bases not matched to a gene: 15.

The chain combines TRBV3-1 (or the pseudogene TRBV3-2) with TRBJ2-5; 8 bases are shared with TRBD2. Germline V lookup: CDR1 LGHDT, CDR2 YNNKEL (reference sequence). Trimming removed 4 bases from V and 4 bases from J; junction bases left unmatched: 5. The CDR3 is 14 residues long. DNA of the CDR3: TGTGCCAGCAGCCGTGACACTAGCGGAGAGACCCAGTACTTC. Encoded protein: CASSRDTSGETQYF.

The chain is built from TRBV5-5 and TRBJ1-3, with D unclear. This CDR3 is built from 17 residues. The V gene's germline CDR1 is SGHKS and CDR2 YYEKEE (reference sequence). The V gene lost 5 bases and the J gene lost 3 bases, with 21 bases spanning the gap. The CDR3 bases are TGTGCCAGCAGGGATCTAAGGACGGGGTATAGTGGAAACACCATATATTTT. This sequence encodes CASRDLRTGYSGNTIYF.

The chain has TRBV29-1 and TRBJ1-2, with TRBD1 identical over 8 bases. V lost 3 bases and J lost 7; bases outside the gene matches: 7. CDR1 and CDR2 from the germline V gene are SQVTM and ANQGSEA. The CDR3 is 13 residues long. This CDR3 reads CSVEGQGASGYTF. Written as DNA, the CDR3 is TGCAGCGTTGAGGGCCAGGGGGCCTCTGGCTACACCTTC.

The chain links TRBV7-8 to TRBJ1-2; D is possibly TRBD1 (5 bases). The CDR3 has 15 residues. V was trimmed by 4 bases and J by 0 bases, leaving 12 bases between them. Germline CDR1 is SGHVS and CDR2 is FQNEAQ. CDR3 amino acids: CASSSQGETNYGYTF. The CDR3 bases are TGTGCCAGCAGCTCCCAGGGCGAGACTAACTATGGCTACACCTTC.

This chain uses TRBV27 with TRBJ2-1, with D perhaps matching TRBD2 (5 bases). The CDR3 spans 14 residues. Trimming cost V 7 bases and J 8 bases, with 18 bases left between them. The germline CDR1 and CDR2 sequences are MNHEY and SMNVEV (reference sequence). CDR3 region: CASTSAAPGDEQFF. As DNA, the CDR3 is TGTGCCAGCACCTCTGCGGCGCCCGGGGATGAGCAGTTCTTC.

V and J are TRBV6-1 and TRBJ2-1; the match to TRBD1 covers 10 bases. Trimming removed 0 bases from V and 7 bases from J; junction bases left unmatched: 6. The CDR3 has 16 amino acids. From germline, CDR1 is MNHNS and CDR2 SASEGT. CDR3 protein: CASSEAWTGGWNEQFF. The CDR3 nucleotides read TGTGCCAGCAGTGAAGCCTGGACAGGGGGGTGGAATGAGCAGTTCTTC.

CDR3 protein: CASSFGQPPYEQYF. In nucleotides, the CDR3 is TGTGCCAGCAGCTTCGGACAGCCTCCCTACGAGCAGTACTTC. J is TRBJ2-7 and V is TRBV7-6; D is perhaps TRBD1 (6 bases). Trimming stripped 3 bases from V and 2 bases from J, with 11 bases between. This CDR3 region has 14 residues. Germline V gene lookup returns CDR1 SGHVS and CDR2 FNYEAQ.

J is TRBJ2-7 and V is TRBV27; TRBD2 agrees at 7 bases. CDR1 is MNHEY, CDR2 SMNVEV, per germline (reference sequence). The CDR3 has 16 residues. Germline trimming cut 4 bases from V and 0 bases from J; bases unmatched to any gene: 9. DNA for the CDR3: TGTGCCAGCAGTTCGTTTGGGCGGGGGAGCTCCTACGAGCAGTACTTC. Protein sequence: CASSSFGRGSSYEQYF.

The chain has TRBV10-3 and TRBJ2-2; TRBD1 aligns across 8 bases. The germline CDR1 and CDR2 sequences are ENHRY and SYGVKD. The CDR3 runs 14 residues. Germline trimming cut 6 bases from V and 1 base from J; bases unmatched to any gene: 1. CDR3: CAIRGQGNTGELFF. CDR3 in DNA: TGTGCCATCAGAGGACAGGGGAACACCGGGGAGCTGTTTTTT.

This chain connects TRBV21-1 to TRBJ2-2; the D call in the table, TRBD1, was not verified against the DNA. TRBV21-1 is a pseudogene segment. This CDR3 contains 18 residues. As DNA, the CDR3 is TGTGCCAGCAGCGCGCGAACCGGGACAGGGTACAACACCGGGGAGCTGTTTTTT. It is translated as CASSARTGTGYNTGELFF.

The CDR3 region is CASSTRRVGTQYF. The CDR3 DNA reads as TGTGCCAGCAGTACCCGCAGGGTAGGGACCCAGTACTTC. This chain joins TRBV27 and TRBJ2-5, with D possibly matching TRBD1 (5 bases). Germline assignment: CDR1 MNHEY and CDR2 SMNVEV (reference sequence). The length of the CDR3 is 13 residues. V dropped 5 bases and J dropped 7 bases, with 14 bases sitting between them.

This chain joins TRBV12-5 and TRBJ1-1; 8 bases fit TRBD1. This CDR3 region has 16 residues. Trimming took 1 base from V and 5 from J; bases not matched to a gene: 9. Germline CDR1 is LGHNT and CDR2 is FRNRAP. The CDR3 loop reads CASGLDRGARGTEAFF. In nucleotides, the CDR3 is TGTGCTAGTGGTTTGGACAGGGGGGCCCGGGGAACTGAAGCTTTCTTT.